This T cell receptor beta chain was sequenced in a study of shared clonotypes between healthy human individuals. Study-level points and caveats: The study generally estimated greater richness for naive than memory subsets.

The table came from immunoSEQ multiplex PCR; TCRdb's copy has only in-frame clones and leaves some out. The sample lists around 600,000 clones; approximately 95% were seen once. Comments on this clone: Its antigen is not identified.

V was shortened by 3 bases and J by 8 bases, with 15 bases between the two germline ends. This CDR3 is 14 amino acids long. Per germline, CDR1 MDHEN and CDR2 SYDVKM. Naive CD8 cells, CD45RO-negative and positively selected for CCR7, excluded terminally differentiated effector memory CD45RA+ cells. This sequence originates from a woman aged 25-40 years in good health. The chain combines TRBV28 with TRBJ2-3; D possibly matches TRBD1 or TRBD2 (5 bases each). Sequenced material: naive CD8+ T cells sorted from blood. CDR3 amino acids: CASSFFGTGSTQYF. CDR3 coding DNA: TGTGCCAGCAGTTTCTTCGGGACGGGAAGTACGCAGTATTTT.